The 5 T cell receptor beta chains below come from one sample, sequenced in a study of CXCR3-negative and CXCR3-positive naive CD8 T cells. Study observations and caveats: TRB CDR3s were more hydrophobic in CXCR3-positive than in CXCR3-negative naive cells.

These TCRs' antigens remain unknown. TRB cDNA libraries were made by UMI-labeled 5' RACE. TCRdb reanalyzed the 5' RACE reads and collapses them to one entry per CDR3 protein, without DNA. The sample has some 50,000 distinct CDR3 sequences; the top ten hold 0.56%. Input material: naive CXCR3+ CD8+ T cells from blood. The subset denotes: CD45RO-CCR7+CD27+CD95- naive CD8+ T cells expressing CXCR3 (TNR3+). The origin of the receptors is a human donor in good health. Some clones in this sample may be carry-over from other donors' samples.

V usage is TRBV10-1 and J usage is TRBJ2-3; TCRdb lists TRBD1, though no DNA is available to test this call. The length of the CDR3 is 17 residues. CDR1 is WNHNN, CDR2 SYGVQD, per germline (reference sequence). The CDR3 loop reads CASSKGNSGAGTDTQYF.

The chain carries TRBV24-1 and TRBJ2-7; TCRdb proposes TRBD2, but this gene call is untestable without DNA. This CDR3 is 16 amino acids long. CDR1 and CDR2 (germline): KGHDR, SFDVKD. CDR3 sequence: CATSDTGTSGSYEQYF.

The CDR3 loop reads CASSLHLAEYEQYF. The J gene is TRBJ2-7, the V gene TRBV7-2; TCRdb's D call, TRBD2, is unchecked because there is no DNA. Germline V lookup: CDR1 SGHTA, CDR2 FQGNSA. This CDR3 has 14 amino acids.

The J gene is TRBJ2-7, the V gene TRBV6-5; TCRdb lists TRBD2, though no DNA is available to test this call. CDR3 size: 14 residues. Germline values: CDR1 MNHEY, CDR2 SVGAGI. CDR3: CASSYSGGGHEQYF.

V usage is TRBV28 and J usage is TRBJ2-7; TCRdb indicates TRBD1, and absent DNA this call remains unverified. This CDR3 is 14 amino acids long. In germline, CDR1 is MDHEN, CDR2 SYDVKM. The CDR3 reads CASTRRADVTEQYF. Drawing the rest from reference TRBV28 and TRBJ2-7, the complete variable domain is DVKVTQSSRYLVKRTGEKVFLECVQDMDHENMFWYRQDPGLGLRLIYFSYDVKMKEKGDIPEGYSVSREKKERFSLILESASTNQTSMYLCASTRRADVTEQYFGPGTRLTVT.